The 14 T cell receptor beta chains given below trace back to one sample, sequenced in a study of cytomegalovirus exposure and HLA in healthy donors (dated by TCRdb to about 2017). To prepare the library, the immunoSEQ multiplex PCR assay was applied. For the multiplex PCR, a mixture combining 60 forward primers for TCR Vbeta segments and 13 reverse primers for TCR Jbeta segments was used. The table was pulled from immuneACCESS by TCRdb, which kept in-frame rearrangements only. Such tables lose some clones; where checked, under half of the loss comes from unresolved V genes, and the rest has no known cause. The sample contains around 130,000 clones, around 70% of them found a single time. The ten most abundant clones make up 6.6% of the sample. Specimen: PBMCs. The origin of the receptors is a man between 40 and 49 years old in good health and CMV-seropositive.

V and J are TRBV18 and TRBJ2-3, with 7 nucleotides matching TRBD1. In germline, CDR1 is KGHSH, CDR2 LQKENI. The CDR3 consists of 14 residues. V trimming: 5 bases; J trimming: 4 bases; junction bases outside the gene matches: 6. The CDR3 region has the DNA TGTGCCAGCTCAGCAGACAGGGTGGCAGATACGCAGTATTTT. This translates into CASSADRVADTQYF.

The chain employs TRBV2 and TRBJ2-3; TRBD2 matches at 9 bases. Trimming at V came to 5 bases and at J to 2 bases, leaving 14 bases not matched to a gene. CDR1 is SNHLY and CDR2 is FYNNEI in the germline V gene. This CDR3 has 18 residues. CDR3 coding DNA: TGTGCCAGCAGTCCCCGAGTCGGGGCTAGCGGGACCACAGATACGCAGTATTTT. This encodes CASSPRVGASGTTDTQYF.

The chain is built from TRBV4-1 and TRBJ1-1, with D hard to call. The CDR3 runs to 11 residues. Germline V gene data show CDR1 as MGHRA and CDR2 as YSYEKL. V lost 1 base and J 11 bases, leaving 8 bases between the germline ends. The CDR3 region has the DNA TGCGCCAGCAGCCAAGTTATTAGCGCTTTCTTT. This encodes CASSQVISAFF.

This clone occurred once. The genes are TRBV7-8 and TRBJ1-1; D is perhaps TRBD1 (6 bases). The V gene lost 5 bases and the J gene lost 1 base, with 8 bases spanning the gap. In germline, CDR1 is SGHVS, CDR2 FQNEAQ. This CDR3 has 13 amino acids. This chain's CDR3 is CASSLDRNTEAFF. CDR3 DNA sequence: TGTGCCAGCAGCCTGGACAGGAACACTGAAGCTTTCTTT.

A word on this clone: The germline gene is not matched at one end of the junction; a read error may be the cause. The gene calls are TRBV7-9 and TRBJ2-7; D may be TRBD2 (5 bases). The length of the CDR3 is 13 residues. Germline assignment: CDR1 SEHNR and CDR2 FQNEAQ (reference sequence). The CDR3 coding sequence is TGTTCCAGCAGCTTAGCGTCGGGTGGCGAGCAGTACTTC. It translates to CSSSLASGGEQYF.

The chain combines TRBV7-9 with TRBJ2-7; TRBD1 agrees at 8 bases. CDR1 SEHNR and CDR2 FQNEAQ come from the germline V gene (reference sequence). V trimming: 2 bases; J trimming: 2 bases; junction bases outside the gene matches: 14. CDR3 length: 18 amino acids. The CDR3 protein is CASSLILRDRPLTYEQYF. As DNA, the CDR3 is TGTGCCAGCAGCTTAATCTTGAGGGACAGGCCCTTAACCTACGAGCAGTACTTC.

This rearrangement joins TRBV2 to TRBJ2-7; TRBD1 matches at 10 bases. The CDR3 loop spans 14 amino acids. V was pared by 6 bases and J by 2 bases, with 4 bases of the junction left unmatched. Germline V gene lookup returns CDR1 SNHLY and CDR2 FYNNEI. The CDR3 DNA reads as TGTGCCAGCAGATCCGGACAGGGGGCCTACGAGCAGTACTTC. This encodes CASRSGQGAYEQYF. Full variable domain (remainder filled in from reference TRBV2 and TRBJ2-7): EPEVTQTPSHQVTQMGQEVILRCVPISNHLYFYWYRQILGQKVEFLVSFYNNEISEKSEIFDDQFSVERPDGSNFTLKIRSTKLEDSAMYFCASRSGQGAYEQYFGPGTRLTVT.

The chain has TRBV6-4 and TRBJ2-7; D not resolved. CDR1 is MRHNA and CDR2 is SNTAGT in the germline V gene. The CDR3 runs 13 residues. V gave up 8 bases and J gave up 4 bases, with 15 bases separating them. Here the CDR3 reads CASYLPPSYEQYF. The CDR3 coding sequence is TGTGCCAGCTACTTACCACCTTCTTACGAGCAGTACTTC.

This clone was detected only once. The J gene is TRBJ2-3, the V gene TRBV5-1, with 8 positions matching TRBD2. V shed 0 bases and J 2 bases; nucleotides not matched to a gene: 5. This CDR3 is built from 16 residues. In germline, CDR1 is SGHRS, CDR2 YFSETQ. In DNA, the CDR3 is TGCGCCAGCAGCTTGGTTTTTAGCGGGAACACAGATACGCAGTATTTT. Translating gives CASSLVFSGNTDTQYF.

V gene TRBV28 combines with J gene TRBJ1-3, with 7 bases identical to TRBD1. This CDR3 has 14 residues. Trimming removed 5 bases from V and 4 bases from J; junction bases left unmatched: 5. Germline values: CDR1 MDHEN, CDR2 SYDVKM. As DNA, the CDR3 is TGTGCCAGCAGTCCGACAGGGCTCGGAAACACCATATATTTT. This gives the protein CASSPTGLGNTIYF.

The chain recombines TRBV5-5 with TRBJ2-1; TRBD2 agrees at 9 bases. This CDR3 is built from 15 residues. Germline loops: CDR1 SGHKS, CDR2 YYEKEE (reference sequence). Trimming removed 0 bases from V and 6 bases from J; junction bases left unmatched: 4. This chain's CDR3 is CASSLVPSGINEQFF. The CDR3 coding sequence is TGTGCCAGCAGCTTGGTGCCTAGCGGGATCAATGAGCAGTTCTTC.

The chain links TRBV7-2 to TRBJ2-7; TRBD2 matches 7 bases. This CDR3 has 13 amino acids. Trimming at V came to 5 bases and at J to 6 bases, leaving 7 bases not matched to a gene. Germline CDR1 reads SGHTA; CDR2 reads FQGNSA. Here the CDR3 DNA reads TGTGCCAGCAGCACCCGGACTAGGCCCGAGCAGTACTTC. Protein sequence: CASSTRTRPEQYF.

The chain employs TRBV5-1 and TRBJ2-7; 7 bases are shared with TRBD1. The CDR3 is made up of 14 amino acids. V gave up 2 bases and J gave up 3 bases; unmatched junction bases: 5. Per the germline V gene, CDR1 is SGHRS and CDR2 is YFSETQ. The CDR3 DNA reads as TGCGCCAGCAGCTTACGACAGGGTCACTACGAGCAGTACTTC. Translated, it gives CASSLRQGHYEQYF. Looking up the rest from reference TRBV5-1 and TRBJ2-7 gives the full variable domain: KAGVTQTPRYLIKTRGQQVTLSCSPISGHRSVSWYQQTPGQGLQFLFEYFSETQRNKGNFPGRFSGRQFSNSRSEMNVSTLELGDSALYLCASSLRQGHYEQYFGPGTRLTVT.

Concerning this clone: The same CDR3 can be traced to other DNA sequences in this sample. This sequence joins TRBV28 and TRBJ1-1; 9 bases align to TRBD1. The germline V gene encodes CDR1 MDHEN and CDR2 SYDVKM. The CDR3 consists of 13 residues. Trimming at V came to 6 bases and at J to 1 base, leaving 0 bases not matched to a gene. The CDR3 bases are TGTGCCAGCAGGGGACAGGGGAACACTGAAGCTTTCTTT. This translates into CASRGQGNTEAFF.